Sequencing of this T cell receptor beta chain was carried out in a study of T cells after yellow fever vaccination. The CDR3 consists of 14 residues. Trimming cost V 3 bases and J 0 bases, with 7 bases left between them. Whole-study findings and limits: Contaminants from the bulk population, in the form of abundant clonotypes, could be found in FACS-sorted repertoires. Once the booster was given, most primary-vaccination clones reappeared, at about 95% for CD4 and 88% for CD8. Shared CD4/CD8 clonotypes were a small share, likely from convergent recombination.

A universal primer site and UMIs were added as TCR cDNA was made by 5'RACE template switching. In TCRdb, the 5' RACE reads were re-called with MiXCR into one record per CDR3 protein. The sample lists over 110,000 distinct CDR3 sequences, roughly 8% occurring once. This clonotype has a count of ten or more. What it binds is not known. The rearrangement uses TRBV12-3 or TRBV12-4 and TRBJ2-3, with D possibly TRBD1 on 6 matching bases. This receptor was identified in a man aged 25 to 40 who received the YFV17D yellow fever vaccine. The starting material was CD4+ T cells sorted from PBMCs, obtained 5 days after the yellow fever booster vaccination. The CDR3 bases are TGTGCCAGCAGTTTGGGGGCTAGCACAGATACGCAGTATTTT. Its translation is CASSLGASTDTQYF.